The 8 T cell receptor beta chains below were found in one sample sequenced in a study of human T cells and chemical hapten exposure. Time point specified: healthy volunteer bleed at 2 weeks. The authors' total RNA extraction used unfractionated whole blood. One entry per CDR3 protein, called by TCRdb with MiXCR from the RACE reads. The repertoire holds roughly 48,000 distinct CDR3 sequences, with 4% to 4.5% as singletons. The material sequenced was whole blood. Source of these receptors: a human donor in good health. Some clones in this sample may be carry-over from other donors' samples.

This clonotype has at least ten counts. V and J are TRBV28 and TRBJ2-2; no firm D call. V was trimmed by 3 bases and J by 6 bases, leaving 5 bases between them. Germline V gives CDR1 MDHEN, CDR2 SYDVKM. This CDR3 comprises 12 residues. The CDR3 nucleotides read TGTGCCAGCAGTTTTCCCCCCGGGGAGCTGTTTTTT. This codes for CASSFPPGELFF.

This clonotype was seen at least ten times. The chain is built from TRBV6-5 and TRBJ2-1; 7 positions match TRBD1. Germline CDR1 is MNHEY and CDR2 is SVGAGI. Losses at the gene ends were 2 bases for V and 7 bases for J; bases not matched to a gene: 11. The CDR3 is made up of 16 amino acids. The CDR3 bases are TGTGCCAGCAGTTACACGGGACAGATGTCGATAAATGAGCAGTTCTTC. This sequence encodes CASSYTGQMSINEQFF.

About this clonotype itself: A read error may be the cause here, since a much bigger clone is one base away. The chain combines TRBV24-1 with TRBJ2-3; D call uncertain. Trimming cost V 2 bases and J 5 bases, with 10 bases left between them. This CDR3 comprises 14 residues. Germline V gives CDR1 KGHDR, CDR2 SFDVKD. This chain's CDR3 is CATSDCQTGDTQYF. CDR3 nucleotide sequence: TGTGCCACCAGTGATTGTCAGACTGGAGATACGCAGTATTTT.

As to this clonotype: Just one base apart from a much larger clone, this may be a read error. The chain joins TRBV6-5 to TRBJ2-7, with 12 bases fitting TRBD2. In germline, CDR1 is MNHEY, CDR2 SVGAGI. The length of the CDR3 is 16 residues. The junction had 3 bases not matched to a gene; V was cut back by 0 bases and J by 3 bases. CDR3: CASSYSTSGGCYEQYF. Here the CDR3 DNA reads TGTGCCAGCAGTTACTCAACTAGCGGGGGGTGCTACGAGCAGTACTTC.

This clonotype showed up just a few times. V is TRBV9 and J is TRBJ2-7; 9 positions match TRBD1. The CDR3 has 16 residues. Germline V CDR1 and CDR2: SGDLS, YYNGEE. The V segment lost 0 bases and the J segment 2 bases; nucleotides outside the gene matches: 6. The CDR3 DNA reads as TGTGCCAGCAGCGTAGCCGGGACAGGGCCCCCCTACGAGCAGTACTTC. Its translation: CASSVAGTGPPYEQYF.

J is TRBJ2-5 and V is TRBV29-1; either TRBD1 or TRBD2 may supply D (5 bases each). This CDR3 spans 13 amino acids. V lost 5 bases, J lost 5 bases, and 15 bases lay in between. CDR1 is SQVTM, CDR2 ANQGSEA, per germline. The CDR3, as DNA: TGCAGCGTTTCTACAGCGGCAGGGGAGACCCAGTACTTC. It codes for CSVSTAAGETQYF.

Many counts were recorded for this clonotype. The chain couples TRBV28 to TRBJ2-3; D is undetermined. The length of the CDR3 is 13 residues. V was shortened by 1 base and J by 6 bases, with 8 bases between the two germline ends. Per germline, CDR1 MDHEN and CDR2 SYDVKM. This CDR3 is CASSLSAVDTQYF. DNA for the CDR3: TGTGCCAGCAGTTTATCCGCGGTGGATACGCAGTATTTT.

The chain links TRBV24-1 to TRBJ2-3; D is uncertain. Per the germline V gene, CDR1 is KGHDR and CDR2 is SFDVKD. With 3 bases removed from V and 4 bases from J, the gap between germline ends came to 16 bases. The CDR3 is 16 residues long. The CDR3 loop reads CATSDRASQRSDTQYF. In DNA, the CDR3 is TGTGCCACCAGTGATCGGGCTAGTCAGAGGTCAGATACGCAGTATTTT.